This passage covers 5 T cell receptor beta chains from one sample sequenced in a study of T cell clonality in common variable immunodeficiency. The method was immunoSEQ multiplex PCR; TCRdb's version includes in-frame clones alone and lacks a portion of them. The sample presents about 52,000 clones, none singletons. Sequences were obtained from peripheral blood mononuclear cells. These receptors came from a person aged 18-70 years in good health.

The sample holds a few counts of this clone. Read data end 3 residues before the CDR3 end; the end is taken from the germline J gene. The chain couples TRBV7-8 to TRBJ2-7, with D perhaps matching TRBD1 (5 bases). The CDR3 length is 14 residues. Trimming left V 5 bases short and J 6 bases short, with 17 bases between. Germline CDR1 reads SGHVS; CDR2 reads FQNEAQ. The sequenced part of the CDR3 DNA is TGTGCCAGCAGCATAACGACTGGGGCCTCCGAG. It translates to CASSITTGASE. The full-length CDR3 reads as CASSITTGASEQYF.

In this sample, this clone turned up many times. The read ends 3 residues shy of where the CDR3 ends; the end is completed using the germline J gene. This chain joins TRBV6-2 or TRBV6-3 and TRBJ2-5; the D is unclear. The CDR3 spans 14 residues. Germline values: CDR1 MNHEY, CDR2 SVGEGT. V was cut by 3 bases and J by 4 bases, with 12 bases left in between. The sequenced part of the CDR3 DNA is TGTGCCAGCAGTTATCAGGTCCGGCGAGAGACC. Encoded protein: CASSYQVRRET. The CDR3, in full, reads CASSYQVRRETQYF.

About this clone itself: From the germline J gene comes the end of the CDR3, since the read stops 3 residues before it. The chain employs TRBV20-1 and TRBJ1-3; 8 bases map to TRBD1. Germline CDR1 DFQATT, CDR2 SNEGSKA (reference sequence). The CDR3 extends over 14 amino acids. V gave up 3 bases and J gave up 4 bases; unmatched junction bases: 5. The DNA read from the CDR3 is TGCAGTGCTAGGTCCGGGACAGGAGGAAACACC. Its translation is CSARSGTGGNT. The entire CDR3 protein is CSARSGTGGNTIYF.

This clone was detected ten times or more. With the read ending 3 residues before the CDR3 end, the germline J gene is used to fill in that end. V is TRBV2 and J is TRBJ2-7; tentative D call: TRBD1 (5 bases). V lost 2 bases to trimming and J lost 1 base, with 9 bases between them. Germline V lookup: CDR1 SNHLY, CDR2 FYNNEI. CDR3 length equals 14 residues. Incomplete CDR3 DNA: TGTGCCAGCAGTGAATCTCGACAGTCCTACGAG. It is translated as CASSESRQSYE. In full, the CDR3 is CASSESRQSYEQYF. The variable domain in full, with the rest retrieved from reference TRBV2 and TRBJ2-7, is EPEVTQTPSHQVTQMGQEVILRCVPISNHLYFYWYRQILGQKVEFLVSFYNNEISEKSEIFDDQFSVERPDGSNFTLKIRSTKLEDSAMYFCASSESRQSYEQYFGPGTRLTVT.

This clone was counted at least ten times. Read coverage stops 3 residues before the CDR3 terminus; the germline J gene supplies the remainder. The chain carries TRBV6-1 and TRBJ2-3; D is uncertain. CDR1 MNHNS and CDR2 SASEGT come from the germline V gene. The length of the CDR3 is 15 residues. V lost 4 bases and J 0 bases, leaving 11 bases between the germline ends. CDR3 loop: CASSGIGYSTDTQYF. The sequenced part of the CDR3 DNA is TGTGCCAGCAGTGGAATAGGGTATAGCACAGATACG.